This entry lists 16 T cell receptor beta chains sequenced from one sample in a study of blood T cell repertoires in COVID-19. Assay used: immunoSEQ multiplex PCR; TCRdb lists only in-frame clones, some missing. This table holds roughly 99,000 clones, 79% found once. The sample taken for sequencing was peripheral blood. The receptors here all came from a woman of 80 years or more with active or convalescent COVID-19.

This clone occurred once. The rearrangement joins TRBV6-1 to TRBJ1-1; D perhaps matches TRBD1 (5 bases). The V and J ends lost 2 bases and 11 bases respectively, with 9 bases between them. The CDR3 runs 11 residues. CDR1 and CDR2 from the germline V gene are MNHNS and SASEGT. The CDR3 loop is CASSEFPGAFF. The CDR3 region has the DNA TGTGCCAGCAGTGAATTTCCAGGGGCTTTCTTT.

The rearrangement links TRBV1 to TRBJ2-2; TRBD2 is the table's D call, not checked against the DNA. TRBV1 is a pseudogene locus. The CDR3 runs 13 residues. The CDR3 is CTSSQDWSRTLFF. The CDR3 coding sequence is TGCACCAGCAGCCAAGATTGGTCGAGGACTCTGTTTTTT.

The V gene is TRBV18, the J gene TRBJ2-5; perhaps TRBD1 as D (5 bases). Trimming cost V 6 bases and J 3 bases, with 14 bases left between them. CDR3 length equals 14 residues. Looked up from germline, CDR1 is KGHSH and CDR2 is LQKENI. The DNA of the CDR3 is TGTGCCAGCTCCTTAACAGGCGGAGAAGAGACCCAGTACTTC. Its translation: CASSLTGGEETQYF.

This clone has only a few counts. This chain connects TRBV6-1 to TRBJ1-2; D unresolved. This CDR3 has 15 residues. V lost 3 bases and J 11 bases, leaving 22 bases between the germline ends. Germline CDR1 is MNHNS and CDR2 is SASEGT. DNA of the CDR3: TGTGCCAGCAGTGAGGATAGTCCCCCATCCAAGCGGTACACCTTC. Its translation: CASSEDSPPSKRYTF.

The chain recombines TRBV10-3 with TRBJ1-6; 8 positions agree with TRBD1. CDR1 is ENHRY, CDR2 SYGVKD, per germline. Trimming at V came to 6 bases and at J to 5 bases, leaving 0 bases not matched to a gene. The CDR3 contains 13 residues. Written as DNA, the CDR3 is TGTGCCATCAGGGGACAGGATAATTCACCCCTCCACTTT. Amino acids: CAIRGQDNSPLHF.

The chain joins TRBV5-1 to TRBJ2-1, with 10 bases that match TRBD2. Trimming took 3 bases from V and 7 from J; bases not matched to a gene: 10. The CDR3 consists of 16 residues. CDR1 SGHRS and CDR2 YFSETQ come from the germline V gene. The CDR3 spells CASSSFASGGFNEQFF. DNA of the CDR3: TGCGCCAGCAGCTCCTTTGCTAGCGGGGGATTTAATGAGCAGTTCTTC.

This clone has just a few counts. The V call is TRBV20-1, the J call TRBJ1-5, with unresolved D. Germline CDR1 reads DFQATT; CDR2 reads SNEGSKA (reference sequence). V was pared by 3 bases and J by 6 bases, with 9 bases between. This CDR3 is 12 amino acids long. The CDR3 nucleotides read TGCAGTGCTAGTAGCGGGGTTCAGCCCCAGCATTTT. Its protein is CSASSGVQPQHF.

V is TRBV7-9 and J is TRBJ1-1, with 9 bases matching TRBD1. CDR3 length equals 14 residues. After removal of 4 bases from V and 3 bases from J, the junction contained 3 bases not matched to a gene. The germline CDR1 and CDR2 sequences are SEHNR and FQNEAQ (reference sequence). The CDR3 here is CASSSTGGHTEAFF. CDR3 DNA: TGTGCCAGCAGCTCGACAGGGGGACACACTGAAGCTTTCTTT.

The chain carries TRBV7-9 and TRBJ1-4; no definite D call. Germline assignment: CDR1 SEHNR and CDR2 FQNEAQ (reference sequence). V gave up 0 bases and J gave up 3 bases, with 11 bases separating them. CDR3 length: 16 amino acids. This CDR3 is CASSLANPGSNEKLFF. CDR3 sequence (DNA): TGTGCCAGCAGCTTAGCCAATCCGGGGTCTAATGAAAAACTGTTTTTT.

The V gene is TRBV18, the J gene TRBJ1-1, with D possibly TRBD1 on 5 matching bases. Germline lookup yields CDR1 KGHSH and CDR2 LQKENI. The V gene lost 6 bases and the J gene lost 6 bases, with 14 bases spanning the gap. The CDR3 totals 13 residues. The DNA for the CDR3 is TGTGCCAGCTCTGACTCGGGAGGGGCTGAAGCTTTCTTT. This sequence encodes CASSDSGGAEAFF.

This rearrangement joins TRBV4-3 to TRBJ1-6; TRBD1 agrees at 8 bases. The CDR3 totals 17 residues. Germline CDR1 LGHNA, CDR2 YSLEER. V dropped 0 bases and J dropped 10; count of bases not matched to a gene: 11. The CDR3 DNA reads TGCGCCAGCAGCCAAGATTTAGGGGGACAGGCTGGGTCACCCCTCCACTTT. It specifies CASSQDLGGQAGSPLHF.

This sequence joins TRBV5-4 and TRBJ2-7; D is possibly TRBD2 (6 bases). This CDR3 spans 15 amino acids. CDR1 is SGHNT and CDR2 is YYREEE in the germline V gene (reference sequence). V shed 0 bases and J shed 1 base, with 11 bases lying between them. This CDR3 reads CASSLDGSGSYEQYF. The CDR3 nucleotides read TGTGCCAGCAGCTTGGACGGGAGTGGGTCCTACGAGCAGTACTTC.

The chain links TRBV6-4 to TRBJ2-2; 9 bases match TRBD2. With 3 bases clipped from V and 5 bases from J, the junction kept 4 bases outside the gene matches. This CDR3 has 15 amino acids. Germline lookup yields CDR1 MRHNA and CDR2 SNTAGT. The CDR3 spells CASSEGGLATGELFF. The DNA for the CDR3 is TGTGCCAGCAGTGAGGGAGGACTAGCGACCGGGGAGCTGTTTTTT.

The V and J genes are TRBV28 and TRBJ1-4; possibly TRBD1 for D (6 bases). CDR1 is MDHEN, CDR2 SYDVKM, per germline. This CDR3 contains 15 residues. Trimming took off 5 bases at V and 2 bases at J, with 12 bases between the two ends. In nucleotides, the CDR3 is TGTGCCAGCAGTACCCAGGGGTGGACTAATGAAAAACTGTTTTTT. Its translation is CASSTQGWTNEKLFF.

The gene calls are TRBV12-3 or TRBV12-4 and TRBJ1-1; 7 bases map to TRBD1. After removal of 2 bases from V and 7 bases from J, the junction contained 4 bases not matched to a gene. The CDR3 spans 13 residues. CDR3 DNA sequence: TGTGCCAGCAGTTTATACCGGGACAGTGAAGCTTTCTTT. Its translation is CASSLYRDSEAFF.

This chain joins TRBV15 and TRBJ2-5; the D is unclear. The CDR3 totals 13 residues. Germline CDR1 reads LNHNV; CDR2 reads YYDKDF (reference sequence). Trimming pared 5 bases from V and 7 bases from J, leaving 14 bases between. The CDR3, as DNA: TGTGCCACCAGCCAAGACTCCACGGGGACCCAGTACTTC. Its protein product is CATSQDSTGTQYF.